This T cell receptor (beta chain) is from a study of cytotoxic CD8 clonotypes in ibrutinib-treated CLL. At the level of the study: The patients, about a dozen relapsed/refractory and approximately 14 treatment-naive, included around 17 who were IGHV unmutated.

Profiling relied on immunoSEQ multiplex PCR, and the TCRdb table lists in-frame clones only, not all of them. This table has 50,000 to 65,000 clones, 57% appearing once. Library input was around 2.1 micrograms of DNA from cryopreserved PBMCs. Germline values: CDR1 WNHNN, CDR2 SYGVQD (reference sequence). This CDR3 region has 14 residues. Trimming left V 6 bases short and J 2 bases short, with 12 bases between. Sequencing used PBMCs, obtained after 12 months of ibrutinib treatment. This clonotype was sampled from a human donor with chronic lymphocytic leukemia. This chain links TRBV10-1 with TRBJ2-3; a possible D gene is TRBD2 (5 bases). DNA for the CDR3: TGCGCCAGCAGCGCAGAGCGGCTCACAGATACGCAGTATTTT. Protein sequence: CASSAERLTDTQYF.